One sample yielded the 27 T cell receptor beta chains listed below, sequenced in a study of T-cell reconstitution after alpha-beta-depleted transplantation in children. A library of TCRbeta sequences, prepared with unique molecular identifiers, was generated. TCRdb re-called the PCR reads with MiXCR, one entry per CDR3 protein. Here the sample spans hundreds of thousands of distinct CDR3 sequences, about 9.9% being singletons. The source was peripheral blood, collected 180 days after TCRalphabeta/CD19-depleted stem cell transplant. Every receptor here comes from a male patient between 2 and 10 years old who had a stem cell transplant for chronic granulomatous disease, so the T cells may come from the graft donor.

This clonotype was recorded many times. The rearrangement joins TRBV20-1 to TRBJ2-7; 12 bases agree with TRBD2. CDR3 length: 18 residues. Germline values: CDR1 DFQATT, CDR2 SNEGSKA (reference sequence). With V trimmed by 0 bases and J by 2 bases, 11 bases remained unmatched. The CDR3 nucleotides read TGCAGTGCTAGAGATCTACTAGCGGGAGGTCGGGTTACCTACGAGCAGTACTTC. This sequence encodes CSARDLLAGGRVTYEQYF.

This clonotype was picked up many times. The gene calls are TRBV10-3 and TRBJ2-4; weak D call: TRBD2 (5 bases). The CDR3 spans 12 residues. V was trimmed by 6 bases and J by 8 bases, leaving 11 bases between them. CDR1 is ENHRY, CDR2 SYGVKD, per germline. The CDR3 loop is CAIRGPEDIQYF. The CDR3 region has the DNA TGTGCCATCAGGGGTCCGGAGGACATTCAGTACTTC.

The chain uses TRBV4-3 and TRBJ2-7, with no clear D. Germline V gene sequence: CDR1 LGHNA, CDR2 YSLEER. CDR3 size: 14 residues. The ends were cut back, 0 bases at V and 3 bases at J, with 9 bases in the middle. As DNA, the CDR3 is TGCGCCAGCAGCCAAGACGTCGCAGGCTACGAGCAGTACTTC. As protein: CASSQDVAGYEQYF.

This clonotype was seen many times. The CDR3 DNA is TGTGCCAGCAGTTATGACAGCTACGAGCAGTACTTC. Its translation is CASSYDSYEQYF. This chain uses TRBV6-5 with TRBJ2-7; weak D call: TRBD1 (5 bases). The CDR3 runs 12 residues. The V end lost 3 bases, the J end lost 3 bases, and 6 bases lay between the germline ends. Germline CDR1 MNHEY, CDR2 SVGAGI.

At least ten counts were recorded for this clonotype. The J gene is TRBJ2-7, the V gene TRBV12-3 or TRBV12-4, with TRBD2 matching 7 bases. This CDR3 comprises 17 residues. The V gene end was trimmed by 2 bases and the J gene end by 3 bases; junction bases not matched to a gene: 13. The CDR3 loop reads CASSLRLVGGRNYEQYF. The CDR3, as DNA: TGTGCCAGCAGTTTAAGGCTTGTCGGCGGGAGAAACTACGAGCAGTACTTC.

This clonotype occurred many times. J is TRBJ1-1 and V is TRBV18; 10 bases map to TRBD1. The CDR3 length is 16 residues. Trimming cost V 3 bases and J 0 bases; bases outside gene matches: 4. Germline V gene lookup returns CDR1 KGHSH and CDR2 LQKENI. CDR3 nucleotides: TGTGCCAGCTCACCTGACAGGGGGCGAGTGAACACTGAAGCTTTCTTT. Its translation is CASSPDRGRVNTEAFF.

A word on this clonotype: A much larger clonotype is one base distant, so this may be a read error. The chain combines TRBV27 with TRBJ2-7; D is perhaps TRBD2 (6 bases). V lost 2 bases to trimming and J lost 6 bases, with 23 bases between them. The CDR3 is 17 amino acids. The germline CDR1 and CDR2 sequences are MNHEY and SMNVEV (reference sequence). CDR3 in DNA: TGTGCCAGCAGTTTAGGAGCGGCGGGGCGATCCCCCTCCGAGCAGTACTTC. It encodes CASSLGAAGRSPSEQYF.

This clonotype was picked up many times. The chain is built from TRBV7-8 and TRBJ2-7; 9 bases agree with TRBD2. The V gene end was trimmed by 1 base and the J gene end by 4 bases; junction bases not matched to a gene: 5. CDR1 is SGHVS and CDR2 is FQNEAQ in the germline V gene. The CDR3 covers 15 residues. The CDR3 spells CASSLVRLAEYEQYF. DNA for the CDR3: TGTGCCAGCAGCTTAGTACGACTAGCGGAATACGAGCAGTACTTC.

This clonotype was counted between two and nine times. The CDR3 DNA is TGTGCCAGCAGCTCTCAGGGGAAAGTTTCCTACGAGCAGTACTTC. It yields the protein CASSSQGKVSYEQYF. This chain connects TRBV5-4 to TRBJ2-7, with a possible D match to TRBD1 (6 bases). Trimming removed 3 bases at V and 1 base at J, with 14 bases between. The CDR3 loop spans 15 amino acids. Per germline, CDR1 SGHNT and CDR2 YYREEE (reference sequence). The variable domain in full, with the rest retrieved from reference TRBV5-4 and TRBJ2-7, is ETGVTQSPTHLIKTRGQQVTLRCSSQSGHNTVSWYQQALGQGPQFIFQYYREEENGRGNFPPRFSGLQFPNYSSELNVNALELDDSALYLCASSSQGKVSYEQYFGPGTRLTVT.

This clonotype was counted many times. The chain recombines TRBV5-1 with TRBJ2-1; weak D call: TRBD1 (6 bases). V dropped 0 bases and J dropped 4 bases, with 14 bases sitting between them. The germline CDR1 and CDR2 sequences are SGHRS and YFSETQ. This CDR3 is 16 amino acids long. The CDR3 sequence is CASSLVAGARYNEQFF. The CDR3 DNA reads TGCGCCAGCAGCTTGGTGGCAGGGGCGAGATACAATGAGCAGTTCTTC. Together with reference TRBV5-1 and TRBJ2-1, the CDR3 gives the full variable domain: KAGVTQTPRYLIKTRGQQVTLSCSPISGHRSVSWYQQTPGQGLQFLFEYFSETQRNKGNFPGRFSGRQFSNSRSEMNVSTLELGDSALYLCASSLVAGARYNEQFFGPGTRLTVL.

This clonotype was counted many times. The chain uses TRBV11-2 and TRBJ2-1, with a possible D match to TRBD2 (5 bases). Germline loops: CDR1 SGHAT, CDR2 FQNNGV. The length of the CDR3 is 15 residues. Trimming took off 5 bases at V and 5 bases at J, with 16 bases between the two ends. The DNA for the CDR3 is TGTGCCAGCAGCACCCCTCGGGGAAACAACAATGAGCAGTTCTTC. Encoded protein: CASSTPRGNNNEQFF.

This clonotype was seen a handful of times. The rearrangement joins TRBV7-9 to TRBJ1-5; the D is unclear. The CDR3 loop spans 14 amino acids. The germline V gene encodes CDR1 SEHNR and CDR2 FQNEAQ (reference sequence). With 5 bases removed from V and 3 bases from J, the gap between germline ends came to 11 bases. The CDR3 nucleotides read TGTGCCAGCAGCCCAGAAGGATACAATCAGCCCCAGCATTTT. Amino acids: CASSPEGYNQPQHF. The full variable domain, with the rest looked up from reference TRBV7-9 and TRBJ1-5, is DTGVSQNPRHKITKRGQNVTFRCDPISEHNRLYWYRQTLGQGPEFLTYFQNEAQLEKSRLLSDRFSAERPKGSFSTLEIQRTEQGDSAMYLCASSPEGYNQPQHFGDGTRLSIL.

This clonotype was recorded at least ten times. The V call is TRBV11-2, the J call TRBJ2-6; D is uncertain. Germline V gives CDR1 SGHAT, CDR2 FQNNGV. There are 13 residues in the CDR3. V was clipped by 3 bases and J by 0 bases, with 0 bases between them. The CDR3 here is CASSFSGANVLTF. CDR3 nucleotides: TGTGCCAGCAGCTTCTCTGGGGCCAACGTCCTGACTTTC.

The sample holds many counts of this clonotype. The rearrangement uses TRBV28 and TRBJ2-1, with D maybe TRBD2 (7 bases). Trimming cost V 7 bases and J 5 bases, with 30 bases left between them. CDR1 MDHEN and CDR2 SYDVKM come from the germline V gene. This CDR3 is built from 19 residues. CDR3 sequence: CASIGLRGLAALLNNEQFF. The CDR3 nucleotides are TGTGCCAGCATCGGACTCAGGGGTCTAGCGGCCCTCTTAAACAATGAGCAGTTCTTC.

In this sample, this clonotype turned up many times. This chain joins TRBV20-1 and TRBJ2-1, with 7 bases matching TRBD1. Trimming at V came to 3 bases and at J to 3 bases, leaving 5 bases not matched to a gene. Germline V gene data show CDR1 as DFQATT and CDR2 as SNEGSKA (reference sequence). The CDR3 contains 14 residues. The CDR3 DNA reads TGCAGTGCTAGCACAGGGGCCAACTACAATGAGCAGTTCTTC. This encodes CSASTGANYNEQFF.

Many counts were recorded for this clonotype. The chain recombines TRBV6-1 with TRBJ2-2; D might be TRBD1 (6 bases). Between the trimmed V and J ends, which lost 2 bases and 4 bases, there was a span of 11 bases. The CDR3 totals 15 residues. Germline loops: CDR1 MNHNS, CDR2 SASEGT. The CDR3 reads CASSEHGQLTGELFF. The DNA for the CDR3 is TGTGCCAGCAGTGAACATGGACAGCTCACCGGGGAGCTGTTTTTT.

The chain links TRBV10-3 to TRBJ1-5; D unresolved. Germline CDR1 is ENHRY and CDR2 is SYGVKD. Trimming cost V 0 bases and J 5 bases, with 8 bases left between them. The CDR3 runs 14 residues. CDR3 region: CAISESGVYQPQHF. The CDR3 coding sequence is TGTGCCATCAGTGAGTCAGGCGTATATCAGCCCCAGCATTTT.

About this clonotype itself: A much larger clone sits a single nucleotide away, making a read error possible. This rearrangement joins TRBV6-2 or TRBV6-3 to TRBJ2-3, with 7 bases matching TRBD1. The V segment lost 6 bases and the J segment 0 bases; nucleotides outside the gene matches: 21. This CDR3 has 20 residues. Germline CDR1 is MNHEY and CDR2 is SVGEGT. The CDR3 bases are TGTGCCAGCAGACAGGGGCCGCAGAGGAGGCGGAGCTCTAGCACAGATACGCAGTATTTT. Its translation is CASRQGPQRRRSSSTDTQYF.

DNA for the CDR3: TGTGCTAGTGGTCGGGACAGCCCAAACACCGGGGAGCTGTTTTTT. Translation: CASGRDSPNTGELFF. The chain carries TRBV12-5 and TRBJ2-2; TRBD1 matches 7 bases. The CDR3 spans 15 residues. Looked up from germline, CDR1 is LGHNT and CDR2 is FRNRAP. With V trimmed by 5 bases and J by 2 bases, 5 bases remained unmatched. The entire variable domain, with the rest obtained from reference TRBV12-5 and TRBJ2-2, is as follows: DARVTQTPRHKVTEMGQEVTMRCQPILGHNTVFWYRQTMMQGLELLAYFRNRAPLDDSGMPKDRFSAEMPDATLATLKIQPSEPRDSAVYFCASGRDSPNTGELFFGEGSRLTVL.

The sample holds many counts of this clonotype. The chain recombines TRBV6-5 with TRBJ2-1; D is ambiguous. The CDR3 loop spans 14 amino acids. V was pared by 0 bases and J by 5 bases, with 8 bases between. Germline loops: CDR1 MNHEY, CDR2 SVGAGI. CDR3 amino acids: CASSYSNVNNEQFF. The DNA of the CDR3 is TGTGCCAGCAGTTACTCGAACGTTAACAATGAGCAGTTCTTC.

At least ten counts were recorded for this clonotype. The chain uses TRBV20-1 and TRBJ2-6; D may correspond to TRBD1 or TRBD2 (7 bases each). V dropped 2 bases and J dropped 0 bases, with 14 bases sitting between them. The CDR3 is 17 residues long. Germline CDR1 is DFQATT and CDR2 is SNEGSKA (reference sequence). CDR3 amino acids: CSARHRGGGSGANVLTF. Here the CDR3 DNA reads TGCAGTGCTAGACACAGGGGAGGGGGCTCTGGGGCCAACGTCCTGACTTTC.

Ten or more counts support this clonotype. The chain uses TRBV25-1 and TRBJ2-1; no definite D call. This CDR3 has 12 amino acids. Germline values: CDR1 MGHDK, CDR2 SYGVNS. V shed 1 base and J shed 8 bases, with 6 bases lying between them. The CDR3 protein is CASSESVDEQFF. As DNA, the CDR3 is TGTGCCAGCAGTGAATCAGTGGATGAGCAGTTCTTC.

This clonotype showed up many times. The V and J genes are TRBV20-1 and TRBJ2-7; 9 bases map to TRBD2. The CDR3 is 13 residues long. The junction had 8 bases not matched to a gene; V was cut back by 5 bases and J by 6 bases. Germline CDR1 and CDR2: DFQATT and SNEGSKA (reference sequence). DNA of the CDR3: TGCAGTGCTCCTCCGGGACTAGCCGCCGAGCAGTACTTC. Translated, it gives CSAPPGLAAEQYF.

This clonotype was found a few times. This rearrangement joins TRBV12-3 or TRBV12-4 to TRBJ2-1; TRBD2 matches 12 bases. This CDR3 is 15 amino acids long. With 7 bases clipped from V and 10 bases from J, the junction kept 11 bases outside the gene matches. For the CDR3, the DNA is TGTGCCAGCAATTACCTAGCGGGAGGGCCGGGGGAGCAGTTCTTC. Translating gives CASNYLAGGPGEQFF.

This clonotype was picked up a small number of times. The chain couples TRBV3-1 to TRBJ2-7, with 12 positions matching TRBD2. The CDR3 sequence is 16 residues long. Germline V lookup: CDR1 LGHDT, CDR2 YNNKEL (reference sequence). The ends lost 8 bases at V and 2 bases at J; junction bases unmatched: 10. In DNA, the CDR3 is TGTGCCAGCTCCCCTAGCGGGAGGGATGTAACCTACGAGCAGTACTTC. Translated: CASSPSGRDVTYEQYF.

This chain uses TRBV6-2 or TRBV6-3 with TRBJ1-1, with TRBD1 as a possible D gene (5 bases). The germline V and J ends were trimmed by 5 bases and 10 bases, with 11 bases remaining between them. Per the germline V gene, CDR1 is MNHEY and CDR2 is SVGEGT. CDR3 length: 11 amino acids. CDR3 residues: CASSLGRGAFF. DNA for the CDR3: TGTGCCAGCAGTCTGGGGCGTGGAGCTTTCTTT.

This clonotype was observed at least ten times. V and J are TRBV6-2 or TRBV6-3 and TRBJ1-2, with D tentatively TRBD1 (6 bases). The CDR3 runs 11 residues. The germline CDR1 and CDR2 sequences are MNHEY and SVGEGT. V lost 7 bases, J lost 6 bases, and 9 bases lay in between. The CDR3 bases are TGTGCCAGCAAACAGGGAAATGGCTACACCTTC. It specifies CASKQGNGYTF.